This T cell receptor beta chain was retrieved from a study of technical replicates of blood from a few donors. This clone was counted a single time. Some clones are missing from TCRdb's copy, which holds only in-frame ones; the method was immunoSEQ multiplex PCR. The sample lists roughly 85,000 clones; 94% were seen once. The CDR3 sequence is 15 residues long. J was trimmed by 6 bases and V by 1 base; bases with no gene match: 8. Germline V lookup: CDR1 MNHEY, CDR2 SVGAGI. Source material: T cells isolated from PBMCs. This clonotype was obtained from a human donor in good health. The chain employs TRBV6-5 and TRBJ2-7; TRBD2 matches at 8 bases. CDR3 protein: CASSYWLAGSGEQYF. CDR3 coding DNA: TGTGCCAGCAGTTACTGGTTAGCGGGATCTGGCGAGCAGTACTTC.